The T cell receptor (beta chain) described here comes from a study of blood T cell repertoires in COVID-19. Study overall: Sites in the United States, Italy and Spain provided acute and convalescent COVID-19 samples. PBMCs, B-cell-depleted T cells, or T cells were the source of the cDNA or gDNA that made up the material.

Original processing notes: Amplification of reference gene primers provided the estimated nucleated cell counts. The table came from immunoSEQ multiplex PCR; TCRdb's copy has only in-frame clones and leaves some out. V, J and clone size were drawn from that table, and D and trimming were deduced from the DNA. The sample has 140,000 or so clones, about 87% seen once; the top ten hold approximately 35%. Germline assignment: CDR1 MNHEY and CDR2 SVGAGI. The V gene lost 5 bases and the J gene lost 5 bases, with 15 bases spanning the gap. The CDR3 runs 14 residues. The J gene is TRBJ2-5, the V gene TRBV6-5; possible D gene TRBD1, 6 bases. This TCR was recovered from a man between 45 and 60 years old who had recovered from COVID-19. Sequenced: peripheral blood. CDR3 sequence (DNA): TGTGCCAGCAGTCTAAATCCAGGGGCGGAGACCCAGTACTTC. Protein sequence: CASSLNPGAETQYF.